The rows below give T cell receptor beta chains drawn from one sample of a study of T-cell memory formation after mild COVID-19. TCRdb re-called the 5' RACE reads with MiXCR, one entry per CDR3 protein. The sample contains around 320,000 distinct CDR3 sequences, around an eighth of which appear only once. The source material was PBMCs or a T cell subset sorted from them (not recorded which). These receptors originate from a man younger than 30 who had mild COVID-19 (a few samples of this study predate the infection). Cell type and time point are not known. Each CDR3 is given with its conserved first and last residue.

V gene: TRBV7-9
J gene: TRBJ2-5
CDR3 protein: CASRRTGGTQYF

V gene: TRBV19
J gene: TRBJ1-5
CDR3 protein: CASSIGLSQPQHF

V gene: TRBV11-2
J gene: TRBJ2-3
CDR3 protein: CASSPRTGLNTDTQYF

V gene: TRBV7-2
J gene: TRBJ1-2
CDR3 protein: CASSSGQGMRGYTF

V gene: TRBV29-1
J gene: TRBJ2-1
CDR3 protein: CNSTCLAYNEQFF

V gene: TRBV6-5
J gene: TRBJ2-7
CDR3 protein: CASSYSYSYEQYF

V gene: TRBV7-8
J gene: TRBJ2-2
CDR3 protein: CASSLSGVAGELFF

V gene: TRBV7-9
J gene: TRBJ1-2
CDR3 protein: CASARTGDYTF

V gene: TRBV5-1
J gene: TRBJ1-1
CDR3 protein: CASSLEGVAATEAFF

V gene: TRBV12-3/TRBV12-4
J gene: TRBJ2-3
CDR3 protein: CASSLDIAGSTDTQYF

V gene: TRBV19
J gene: TRBJ1-6
CDR3 protein: CASSIKRDRDSPLHF

V gene: TRBV5-1
J gene: TRBJ2-3
CDR3 protein: CASSLGLGGADTQYF

V gene: TRBV7-2
J gene: TRBJ2-3
CDR3 protein: CASSPKGTDTQYF

V gene: TRBV12-3/TRBV12-4
J gene: TRBJ2-3
CDR3 protein: CASSLGWGGRTDTQYF

V gene: TRBV7-2
J gene: TRBJ1-5
CDR3 protein: CASSARWIGAQHF

V gene: TRBV7-6
J gene: TRBJ1-4
CDR3 protein: CASSLGPGEEKLFF

V gene: TRBV6-6
J gene: TRBJ2-1
CDR3 protein: CASRATSGGTGQFF

V gene: TRBV7-2
J gene: TRBJ2-1
CDR3 protein: CASSRTEYNEQFF

V gene: TRBV7-2
J gene: TRBJ2-7
CDR3 protein: CASSPRTGGYEQYF

V gene: TRBV20-1
J gene: TRBJ2-5
CDR3 protein: CSAPIAGGAQETQYF

V gene: TRBV29-1
J gene: TRBJ1-2
CDR3 protein: CSVALVSGSGGYTF

V gene: TRBV20-1
J gene: TRBJ1-2
CDR3 protein: CSASEWGYTF

V gene: TRBV2
J gene: TRBJ2-7
CDR3 protein: CAILPKGSYEQYF

V gene: TRBV6-2/TRBV6-3
J gene: TRBJ2-2
CDR3 protein: CATRGEQTTGELFF

V gene: TRBV29-1
J gene: TRBJ2-1
CDR3 protein: CSIRDGYNEQFF

V gene: TRBV7-9
J gene: TRBJ2-2
CDR3 protein: CASSTDSGELFF

V gene: TRBV6-5
J gene: TRBJ1-2
CDR3 protein: CASSYSNLWGVYGYTF

V gene: TRBV20-1
J gene: TRBJ2-7
CDR3 protein: CSAMGERWGSLREQYF

V gene: TRBV28
J gene: TRBJ1-5
CDR3 protein: CASSAGGLHQPQHF

V gene: TRBV9
J gene: TRBJ2-3
CDR3 protein: CASSARSGGVTDTQYF

V gene: TRBV7-8
J gene: TRBJ2-2
CDR3 protein: CASTFSQSGTGELFF

V gene: TRBV29-1
J gene: TRBJ1-2
CDR3 protein: CSVEKTGGGNGYTF

V gene: TRBV6-6
J gene: TRBJ2-6
CDR3 protein: CACRTDLAGANVLTF

V gene: TRBV7-8
J gene: TRBJ1-3
CDR3 protein: CASSASTVSGNTIYF

V gene: TRBV20-1
J gene: TRBJ1-3
CDR3 protein: CSAEDGDSGNTIYF

V gene: TRBV20-1
J gene: TRBJ2-2
CDR3 protein: CSAPRRRGELFF

V gene: TRBV9
J gene: TRBJ2-5
CDR3 protein: CASSVAGIIQETQYF

V gene: TRBV12-3/TRBV12-4
J gene: TRBJ1-2
CDR3 protein: CASASDKADGYTF

V gene: TRBV6-5
J gene: TRBJ1-2
CDR3 protein: CASSYSTAYGYTF

V gene: TRBV4-1
J gene: TRBJ1-5
CDR3 protein: CASSQGQGTSWPQHF

V gene: TRBV7-9
J gene: TRBJ1-1
CDR3 protein: CASSPGQLTEAFF

V gene: TRBV20-1
J gene: TRBJ2-4
CDR3 protein: CSAIPNLLAGENIQYF

V gene: TRBV5-1
J gene: TRBJ2-7
CDR3 protein: CASSTRDRGDGQYF

V gene: TRBV7-9
J gene: TRBJ2-5
CDR3 protein: CASSLEERTLQETQYF

V gene: TRBV18
J gene: TRBJ2-5
CDR3 protein: CASSPSGQGAATQYF

V gene: TRBV23-1
J gene: TRBJ1-5
CDR3 protein: CASGRGGRNQPQHF

V gene: TRBV21-1
J gene: TRBJ2-7
CDR3 protein: CASSKADWARTAYEQYF

V gene: TRBV6-5
J gene: TRBJ2-5
CDR3 protein: CASTSRETQYF